This entry describes one T cell receptor (beta chain). Profiling relied on immunoSEQ multiplex PCR, and the TCRdb table lists in-frame clones only, not all of them. Of about 380,000 clones in the sample, roughly 91% were seen once. The CDR3 totals 15 residues. With 8 bases removed from V and 0 bases from J, the gap between germline ends came to 11 bases. Germline-derived CDR1 and CDR2 are MNHNY and SVGAGI (reference sequence). This sample was taken from a study of blood T cell repertoires in COVID-19. Sample: PBMCs or T cells enriched from blood (not recorded which). The chain joins TRBV6-6 to TRBJ1-6; D gene unclear. This clonotype was obtained from a woman aged 18-35 years who had recovered from COVID-19. The CDR3 protein is CASSPESSYNSPLHF. The CDR3 DNA sequence: TGTGCCAGCTCTCCGGAGTCCTCCTATAATTCACCCCTCCACTTT.